One sample yielded the 2 T cell receptor beta chains listed below, sequenced in a study of cytotoxic CD8 clonotypes in ibrutinib-treated CLL. Some clones are missing from TCRdb's copy, which holds only in-frame ones; the method was immunoSEQ multiplex PCR. The repertoire holds under 200,000 clones, with more than 80% as singletons. This sample comprised PBMCs, obtained after 24 months of ibrutinib treatment. The receptors derive from a human donor with chronic lymphocytic leukemia.

The rearrangement uses TRBV30 and TRBJ1-2; weak D call: TRBD1 (6 bases). Trimming left V 4 bases short and J 7 bases short, with 16 bases between. Germline V CDR1 and CDR2: GTSNPN, SVGIG (reference sequence). This CDR3 is 13 amino acids long. CDR3 DNA sequence: TGTGCCTGGAATCGTGCACAGGGCGGTGGCTACACCTTC. It is translated as CAWNRAQGGGYTF. The full variable domain, completed using reference TRBV30 and TRBJ1-2, is SQTIHQWPATLVQPVGSPLSLECTVEGTSNPNLYWYRQAAGRGLQLLFYSVGIGQISSEVPQNLSASRPQDRQFILSSKKLLLSDSGFYLCAWNRAQGGGYTFGSGTRLTVV.

This rearrangement joins TRBV21-1 to TRBJ2-7; TRBD1 is the table's D call and was not checked against the DNA. TRBV21-1 is a pseudogene locus. This CDR3 region has 14 residues. The CDR3 DNA sequence: TGTGCCAGCAGCAAAGAGGGGACAGATTACGAGCAGTACTTC. This translates into CASSKEGTDYEQYF.